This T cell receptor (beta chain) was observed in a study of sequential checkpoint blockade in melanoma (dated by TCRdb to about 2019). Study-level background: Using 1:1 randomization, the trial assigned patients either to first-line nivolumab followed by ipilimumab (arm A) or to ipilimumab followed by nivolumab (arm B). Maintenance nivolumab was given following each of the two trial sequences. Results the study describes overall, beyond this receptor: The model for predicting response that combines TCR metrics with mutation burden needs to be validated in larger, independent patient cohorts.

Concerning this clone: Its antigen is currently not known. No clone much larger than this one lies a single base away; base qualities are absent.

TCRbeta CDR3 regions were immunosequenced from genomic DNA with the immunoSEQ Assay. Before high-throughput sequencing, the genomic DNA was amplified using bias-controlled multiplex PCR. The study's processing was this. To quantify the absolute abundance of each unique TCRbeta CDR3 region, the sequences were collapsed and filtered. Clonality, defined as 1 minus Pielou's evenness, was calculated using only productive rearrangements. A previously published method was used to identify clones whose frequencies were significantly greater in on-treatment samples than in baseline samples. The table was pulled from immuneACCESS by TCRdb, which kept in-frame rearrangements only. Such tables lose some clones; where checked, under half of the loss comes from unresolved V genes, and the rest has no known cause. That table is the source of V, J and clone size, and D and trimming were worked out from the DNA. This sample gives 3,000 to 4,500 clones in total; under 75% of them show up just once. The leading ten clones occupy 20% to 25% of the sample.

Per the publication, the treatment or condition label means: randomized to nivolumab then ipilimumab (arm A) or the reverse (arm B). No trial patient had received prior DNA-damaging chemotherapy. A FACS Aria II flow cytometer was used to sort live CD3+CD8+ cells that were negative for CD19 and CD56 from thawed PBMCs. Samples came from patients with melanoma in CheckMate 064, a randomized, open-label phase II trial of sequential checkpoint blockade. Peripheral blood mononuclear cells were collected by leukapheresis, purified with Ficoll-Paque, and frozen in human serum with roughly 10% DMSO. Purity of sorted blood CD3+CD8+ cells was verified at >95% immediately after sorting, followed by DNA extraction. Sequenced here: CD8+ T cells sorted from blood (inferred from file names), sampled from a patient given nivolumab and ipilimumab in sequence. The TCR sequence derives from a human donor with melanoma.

CDR3 sequence: CASSLEGGIYEQYF. The nucleotides are TGTGCCAGCAGCTTAGAGGGGGGGATCTACGAGCAGTACTTC. The chain employs TRBV11-2 and TRBJ2-7; 7 central nucleotides agree with TRBD2. Sequences SGHAT (CDR1) and FQNNGV (CDR2) are obtained from the germline V gene. The germline V end is reduced by 0 bases and the J end by 3 bases; junction bases left unmatched: 2. The CDR3 numbers 14 residues from cysteine through phenylalanine. Only the CDR3 portion is preserved as DNA: 42 bases, with reading frame beginning at the first base.